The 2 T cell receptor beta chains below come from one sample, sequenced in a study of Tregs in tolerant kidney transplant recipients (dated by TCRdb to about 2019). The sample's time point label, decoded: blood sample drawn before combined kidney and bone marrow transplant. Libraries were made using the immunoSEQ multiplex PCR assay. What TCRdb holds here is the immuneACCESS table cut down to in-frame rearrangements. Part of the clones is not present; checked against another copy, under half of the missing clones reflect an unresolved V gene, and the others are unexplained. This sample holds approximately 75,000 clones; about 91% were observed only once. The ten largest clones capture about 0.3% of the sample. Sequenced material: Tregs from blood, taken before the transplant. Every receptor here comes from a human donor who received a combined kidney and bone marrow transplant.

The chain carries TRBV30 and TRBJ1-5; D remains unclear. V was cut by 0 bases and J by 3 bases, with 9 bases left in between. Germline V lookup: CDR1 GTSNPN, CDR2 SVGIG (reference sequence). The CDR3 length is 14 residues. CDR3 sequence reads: CAWSVHGVNQPQHF. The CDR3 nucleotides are TGTGCCTGGAGTGTACACGGGGTCAATCAGCCCCAGCATTTT.

CDR3 coding DNA: TGTGCCAGCTCACCTAGACTAGCGGGGGCCACAGATACGCAGTATTTT. Residues: CASSPRLAGATDTQYF. V usage is TRBV18 and J usage is TRBJ2-3, with TRBD2 matching over 12 bases. CDR1 is KGHSH and CDR2 is LQKENI in the germline V gene. V shed 3 bases, J shed 2 bases, and the junction held 3 bases outside the gene matches. This CDR3 spans 16 amino acids.